The T cell receptor (beta chain) described here comes from a study of cytomegalovirus exposure and HLA in healthy donors. The PCR used 60 Vbeta and 13 Jbeta primers. Profiling relied on immunoSEQ multiplex PCR, and the TCRdb table lists in-frame clones only, not all of them. The sample comprises about 150,000 clones, over 70% of which are singletons, and approximately 2% rests with the top ten. The receptor was derived from a middle-aged woman in good health and CMV-seronegative. The specimen sequenced was PBMCs.

The CDR3 region is CASRAGTGNSPLHF. The DNA of the CDR3 is TGTGCCAGCAGGGCCGGGACAGGGAATTCACCCCTCCACTTT. The rearrangement uses TRBV2 and TRBJ1-6; 9 nucleotides align to TRBD1. This CDR3 region has 14 residues. Germline loops: CDR1 SNHLY, CDR2 FYNNEI. After removal of 6 bases from V and 7 bases from J, the junction contained 4 bases not matched to a gene.